Listed here are 8 T cell receptor beta chains from one sample, sequenced in a study of CD8 T cells in ankylosing spondylitis. TCRdb redid the calling of the 5' RACE reads with MiXCR, one entry per CDR3 protein. The table has around 230,000 distinct CDR3 sequences, 8% to 9% seen once. The source material was blood, either unsorted or a sorted T cell fraction (not recorded which). These receptors came from a female donor with ankylosing spondylitis or in good health (not recorded which).

This clonotype was picked up a small number of times. This chain uses TRBV7-9 with TRBJ2-7, with 9 positions matching TRBD1. V lost 3 bases, J lost 6 bases, and 6 bases stayed unmatched. The CDR3 spans 14 residues. Germline V gene lookup returns CDR1 SEHNR and CDR2 FQNEAQ (reference sequence). CDR3 sequence reads: CASSLGDRASEQYF. The CDR3 DNA follows: TGTGCCAGCAGCTTGGGGGACAGGGCGAGCGAGCAGTACTTC.

This clonotype has at least ten counts. The rearrangement joins TRBV4-2 to TRBJ1-5; 7 bases line up with TRBD1. CDR3 length: 17 residues. Germline CDR1 LGHNA, CDR2 YNFKEQ. J lost 6 bases, V lost 0 bases, and 11 bases had no gene match. CDR3 sequence reads: CASSQDLEGALSQPQHF. For the CDR3, the DNA is TGTGCCAGCAGCCAAGATCTGGAGGGGGCCTTGTCTCAGCCCCAGCATTTT.

This clonotype was seen more than once but under ten times. V usage is TRBV7-9 and J usage is TRBJ1-1; D uncertain. Germline V lookup: CDR1 SEHNR, CDR2 FQNEAQ (reference sequence). V lost 8 bases to trimming and J lost 1 base, with 8 bases between them. This CDR3 is 12 amino acids long. The CDR3 is CASGSPNTEAFF. The CDR3 DNA reads as TGTGCCAGCGGCTCCCCGAACACTGAAGCTTTCTTT.

This clonotype was detected many times. The V gene is TRBV3-1, the J gene TRBJ2-7, with 7 bases matching TRBD1. The length of the CDR3 is 15 residues. V lost 1 base to trimming and J lost 2 bases; unmatched junction nucleotides: 5. The germline V gene has CDR1 LGHDT and CDR2 YNNKEL (reference sequence). The CDR3 spells CASSQVRDSPYEQYF. In nucleotides, the CDR3 is TGTGCCAGCAGCCAAGTACGGGACAGCCCCTACGAGCAGTACTTC.

There are many counts of this clonotype. The gene calls are TRBV20-1 and TRBJ2-3, with no clear D. This CDR3 spans 14 amino acids. Trimming removed 3 bases at V and 1 base at J, with 11 bases between. Germline V gene sequence: CDR1 DFQATT, CDR2 SNEGSKA (reference sequence). The CDR3 sequence: CSASWNYRTDTQYF. The CDR3 DNA sequence: TGCAGTGCTAGTTGGAACTACCGCACAGATACGCAGTATTTT.

This clonotype appeared once. A much larger clone differs by one base, so this may be a read error. This chain joins TRBV13 and TRBJ2-1; 7 bases agree with TRBD2. Germline V gives CDR1 PRHDT, CDR2 FYEKMQ (reference sequence). This CDR3 region has 15 residues. The DNA for the CDR3 is TGTGCCAGCAGCTTAATGCTAGCGGAGTACAATGCGCAGTTCTTC. Translating it yields CASSLMLAEYNAQFF. The full variable domain, with the rest looked up from reference TRBV13 and TRBJ2-1, is AAGVIQSPRHLIKEKRETATLKCYPIPRHDTVYWYQQGPGQDPQFLISFYEKMQSDKGSIPDRFSAQQFSDYHSELNMSSLELGDSALYFCASSLMLAEYNAQFFGPGTRLTVL.

The J gene is TRBJ2-6, the V gene TRBV7-2; D is undetermined. CDR3 length: 16 residues. Trimming took off 5 bases at V and 0 bases at J, with 11 bases between the two ends. Germline CDR1 is SGHTA and CDR2 is FQGNSA. The CDR3 region is CASSTQAYSGANVLTF. The CDR3 nucleotides read TGTGCCAGCAGCACTCAGGCTTACTCTGGGGCCAACGTCCTGACTTTC. Looking up the rest from reference TRBV7-2 and TRBJ2-6 gives the full variable domain: GAGVSQSPSNKVTEKGKDVELRCDPISGHTALYWYRQSLGQGLEFLIYFQGNSAPDKSGLPSDRFSAERTGGSVSTLTIQRTQQEDSAVYLCASSTQAYSGANVLTFGAGSRLTVL.

This rearrangement joins TRBV3-1 to TRBJ2-7; the D call may be TRBD1 or TRBD2 (5 bases each). V was shortened by 6 bases and J by 2 bases, with 14 bases between the two germline ends. The CDR3 loop spans 14 amino acids. In germline, CDR1 is LGHDT, CDR2 YNNKEL (reference sequence). The CDR3 sequence is CASSSGDVAYEQYF. The CDR3 DNA reads TGTGCCAGCAGTTCTGGGGACGTCGCCTACGAGCAGTACTTC.